Sequencing of this T cell receptor beta chain was carried out in a study of PD-1 blockade in classical Hodgkin lymphoma (TCRdb year 2020). Some background on the complete study: Nivolumab dosing was 3 mg/kg intravenously every 2 weeks, continuing until either disease progression or unacceptable toxicity. A peripheral blood immune signature of response to PD-1 blockade in classical Hodgkin lymphoma was defined using TCR beta sequencing and CyTOF. Summary of the overall study and its limitations: Among trial patients, those achieving complete response had baseline diversity similar to that of newly diagnosed patients, while diversity was significantly lower in partial responders and progressors. Baseline TCR diversity was reported to be lower in newly diagnosed patients than in healthy donors and to be lower still in relapsed/refractory patients. The study covered only a single clinical trial cohort, and the causes of the repertoire differences, possibly disease activity or prior therapy, were still not defined. CD4+ but not CD8+ TCR diversity rose significantly by C4D1 (p=0.0027 vs p=0.16), most apparent in complete responders (p=0.02). Diversity was lower in patients who began nivolumab less than 1 year after ASCT, so these patients were left out of later analyses to avoid confounding by immune reconstitution.

Genomic DNA was extracted with the Qiagen DNeasy kit from unsorted PBMCs and from negatively selected CD4+ and CD8+ fractions. TCR beta CDR3 regions were subjected to amplification by immunoSEQ multiplex PCR with primers that anneal to V and J segments. A synthetic immune receptor repertoire was used to minimize amplification bias, and remaining bias was computationally removed after sequencing. The original pipeline was this. Custom Python scripts were used to quantify repertoire diversity as the Shannon entropy index. Unsorted, CD4+ and CD8+ repertoires were examined separately, except in combined analyses, for which CD4+ and CD8+ sequences were merged in silico. A clone counted as expanded when the clone's frequency after treatment rose at least 2-fold relative to C1D1, and clones undetected at baseline were given a pseudocount of 0.5. Clones with 0 or 1 copy at C1D1 were defined as singleton clones, while clones with 2 or more copies were defined as non-singleton clones. Clones expanded in unsorted samples were annotated as CD4+, CD8+ or unknown by matching protein sequences in sorted samples from the same patient. Wilcoxon tests were applied to paired samples to test diversity changes from C1D1 to C4D1. TCRdb's version of the immuneACCESS table is confined to in-frame rearrangements and falls short of the full clone set. An unresolved V gene accounts for under half of the shortfall where checked; the remainder is of unknown origin. That table is the source of V, J and clone size, and D and trimming were worked out from the DNA. This sample is represented by around 2,700 clones; over 65% of them were singletons. The ten largest make up about 18% of the sample.

In regard to this clone: The antigen it binds to is not known. Base quality data are lacking; no much larger clone is found one base away.

The time point label of this sample denotes: cycle 1 day 1 (C1D1), immediately before nivolumab initiation. All trial patients had relapsed after autologous stem cell transplantation, with cohorts A, B and C differing in prior brentuximab vedotin exposure. Using a Miltenyi CD8+ T cell isolation kit, CD8+ T cells were purified from thawed PBMCs through magnetic negative selection. The trial cohort comprised some 60 patients with relapsed/refractory classical Hodgkin lymphoma whose best overall responses were complete response, partial response or progressive disease. Single-agent nivolumab was administered to trial patients in the multi-cohort phase II CheckMate 205 trial. An independent review committee assessed best overall response by applying the 2007 International Working Group response criteria. Trial PBMCs were collected just before the start of nivolumab (C1D1) and during therapy at cycle 2 day 1 and cycle 4 day 1. Peripheral blood was collected in 8 mL Vacutainer Cell Preparation Tubes, from which PBMCs were isolated by centrifugation and then cryopreserved. Purified CD4+ and CD8+ fractions were generated only in cases for which an additional PBMC sample was available. Magnetically labelled cells were removed on LS columns in a quadroMACS separator, and the flow-through was collected as the purified fraction.

The sequence came from a human donor with classical Hodgkin lymphoma. Sample: CD8+ T cells from blood, taken at baseline.

The CDR3 region reads CASSETVFEAFF. The bases read TGCGCCAGCAGTGAGACCGTCTTTGAAGCTTTCTTT. The sequence joins TRBV10-2 to TRBJ1-1; the D gene cannot be resolved reliably. CDR1 WSHSY and CDR2 SAAADI are derived from the germline V gene. V is cut by 2 bases and J by 7 bases, and the space between the germline ends is 8 bases. From the cysteine up to the phenylalanine, the CDR3 has a length of 12 residues. Only CDR3 DNA is held: 36 bases, read in frame from base 1.